Listed here are 32 T cell receptor beta chains from one sample, sequenced in a study of blood T cell repertoires in COVID-19. The method was immunoSEQ multiplex PCR; TCRdb's version includes in-frame clones alone and lacks a portion of them. The data contain 300,000 to 400,000 clones, more than 80% of them seen just once; the ten biggest clones take up 3%. Input material: peripheral blood. Every receptor here comes from a woman aged 25 to 39 with COVID-19, enrolled during active disease.

DNA for the CDR3: TGTGCCAGCAGCTTAGTTCTCGGTACGCAGTATTTT. Translating gives CASSLVLGTQYF. V is TRBV7-2 and J is TRBJ2-3; the D is unclear. CDR3 length: 12 amino acids. Germline V gene data show CDR1 as SGHTA and CDR2 as FQGNSA. The V and J ends lost 1 base and 8 bases respectively, with 7 bases between them.

The J gene is TRBJ2-1, the V gene TRBV2; TRBD1 agrees at 8 bases. This CDR3 spans 15 amino acids. The germline CDR1 and CDR2 sequences are SNHLY and FYNNEI. J lost 7 bases, V lost 4 bases, and 9 bases had no gene match. The DNA of the CDR3 is TGTGCCAGCAGTGTTCAACAGGGGGTGACGAATGAGCAGTTCTTC. It encodes CASSVQQGVTNEQFF.

The chain links TRBV9 to TRBJ2-1; a weak D match, TRBD2 (6 bases). The V end was cut by 3 bases, the J end by 0 bases, with 13 bases between. CDR1 is SGDLS, CDR2 YYNGEE, per germline. The CDR3 runs to 16 residues. CDR3 protein: CASSDHGGSSYNEQFF. CDR3 DNA sequence: TGTGCCAGCAGCGACCACGGGGGAAGCTCCTACAATGAGCAGTTCTTC.

The V gene is TRBV10-1, the J gene TRBJ2-3; 11 bases fit TRBD2. This CDR3 contains 14 residues. The germline CDR1 and CDR2 sequences are WNHNN and SYGVQD (reference sequence). J gave up 6 bases and V 5 bases, and 4 bases lay outside the gene matches. CDR3 amino acids: CASSSSGGLDTQYF. Here the CDR3 DNA reads TGCGCCAGCAGTTCTAGCGGGGGGCTGGATACGCAGTATTTT.

The V call is TRBV7-6, the J call TRBJ1-2; no definite D call. From germline, CDR1 is SGHVS and CDR2 FNYEAQ. There are 12 residues in the CDR3. The V and J ends lost 1 base and 5 bases respectively, with 5 bases between them. CDR3 sequence reads: CASSLDGYGYTF. The CDR3 coding sequence is TGTGCCAGCAGCTTAGACGGTTATGGCTACACCTTC.

The CDR3 sequence is CASSWGQGSYEQYF. CDR3 DNA sequence: TGTGCCAGCAGCTGGGGACAGGGGTCCTACGAGCAGTACTTC. The chain employs TRBV5-4 and TRBJ2-7; 10 nucleotides align to TRBD1. V lost 3 bases and J lost 1; bases outside the gene matches: 1. The CDR3 extends over 14 amino acids. Germline CDR1 reads SGHNT; CDR2 reads YYREEE (reference sequence).

This clone was seen just once. This chain links TRBV4-3 with TRBJ2-7, with 11 bases fitting TRBD2. CDR3 length equals 18 residues. Germline loops: CDR1 LGHNA, CDR2 YSLEER. With V trimmed by 0 bases and J by 3 bases, 10 bases remained unmatched. For the CDR3, the DNA is TGCGCCAGCAGCCAAGATGTGGGGCCCGGGACTAGCGGCTACGAGCAGTACTTC. It codes for CASSQDVGPGTSGYEQYF.

The rearrangement joins TRBV9 to TRBJ1-2; D gene ambiguous. V was cut by 3 bases and J by 3 bases, with 12 bases left in between. CDR1 and CDR2 (germline): SGDLS, YYNGEE. The CDR3 is made up of 14 amino acids. CDR3 DNA sequence: TGTGCCAGCAGCGCAGTGCCCAGCGACTATGGCTACACCTTC. Residues: CASSAVPSDYGYTF.

The chain links TRBV4-3 to TRBJ1-4, with D uncertain. The CDR3 is 18 residues long. The germline V and J ends were trimmed by 0 bases and 8 bases, with 22 bases remaining between them. The V gene's germline CDR1 is LGHNA and CDR2 YSLEER. The CDR3 loop reads CASSQDLVLGRVVEKLFF. The CDR3 DNA follows: TGCGCCAGCAGCCAAGATCTTGTGTTGGGCAGAGTAGTCGAAAAACTGTTTTTT.

Only one count was recorded for this clone. This chain uses TRBV19 with TRBJ2-1, with D maybe TRBD2 (6 bases). This CDR3 has 16 residues. V lost 4 bases and J 4 bases, leaving 17 bases between the germline ends. The germline CDR1 and CDR2 sequences are LNHDA and SQIVND (reference sequence). CDR3: CASSRAAGSPYNEQFF. The CDR3 region has the DNA TGTGCCAGTAGTAGGGCGGCGGGATCCCCTTACAATGAGCAGTTCTTC.

The rearrangement uses TRBV19 and TRBJ2-7; the match to TRBD1 covers 8 bases. Germline V gene data show CDR1 as LNHDA and CDR2 as SQIVND (reference sequence). V shed 5 bases and J 2 bases; nucleotides not matched to a gene: 8. This CDR3 is built from 15 residues. The CDR3 nucleotides are TGTGCCAGTAGTGAATCCGGGACAGGTGCCTACGAGCAGTACTTC. Residues: CASSESGTGAYEQYF. Variable domain in full (rest from reference TRBV19 and TRBJ2-7): DGGITQSPKYLFRKEGQNVTLSCEQNLNHDAMYWYRQDPGQGLRLIYYSQIVNDFQKGDIAEGYSVSREKKESFPLTVTSAQKNPTAFYLCASSESGTGAYEQYFGPGTRLTVT.

The chain has TRBV19 and TRBJ1-5, with D perhaps TRBD1 (5 bases). Trimming left V 7 bases short and J 6 bases short, with 19 bases between. The CDR3 extends over 15 amino acids. Germline-derived CDR1 and CDR2 are LNHDA and SQIVND (reference sequence). The CDR3 is CASTSGGYEGQPQHF. The CDR3 DNA is TGTGCCAGTACCTCCGGGGGATACGAAGGTCAGCCCCAGCATTTT. Full variable domain (missing parts from reference TRBV19 and TRBJ1-5): DGGITQSPKYLFRKEGQNVTLSCEQNLNHDAMYWYRQDPGQGLRLIYYSQIVNDFQKGDIAEGYSVSREKKESFPLTVTSAQKNPTAFYLCASTSGGYEGQPQHFGDGTRLSIL.

Worth noting for this clone: The same CDR3 also results from other DNA sequences found in this sample. This rearrangement joins TRBV18 to TRBJ1-4; 8 nucleotides align to TRBD1. The CDR3 is 15 residues long. V shed 2 bases, J shed 1 base, and the junction held 0 bases outside the gene matches. Germline assignment: CDR1 KGHSH and CDR2 LQKENI. The CDR3, as DNA: TGTGCCAGCTCACCAGGGACAGGAACTAATGAAAAACTGTTTTTT. This gives the protein CASSPGTGTNEKLFF.

The gene calls are TRBV3-1 (or the pseudogene TRBV3-2) and TRBJ1-2; the D is unclear. The V end lost 7 bases, the J end lost 9 bases, and 18 bases lay between the germline ends. Germline V gives CDR1 LGHDT, CDR2 YNNKEL (reference sequence). CDR3 length equals 13 residues. The CDR3 here is CASTPGATVRYTF. CDR3 nucleotides: TGTGCCAGCACCCCGGGTGCCACTGTTCGCTACACCTTC.

The sample holds a few counts of this clone. The chain recombines TRBV27 with TRBJ1-2; 8 nucleotides match TRBD1. Trimming cost V 6 bases and J 7 bases; bases outside gene matches: 10. The CDR3 is 14 amino acids. Germline CDR1 and CDR2: MNHEY and SMNVEV (reference sequence). In nucleotides, the CDR3 is TGTGCCAGCAGCCTTATCGACAGGGGTAGTGGCTACACCTTC. Translation: CASSLIDRGSGYTF.

A few counts support this clone. V is TRBV10-2 and J is TRBJ1-1, with a tentative D call TRBD1 (5 bases). Germline V gene data show CDR1 as WSHSY and CDR2 as SAAADI. This CDR3 has 12 amino acids. V was shortened by 5 bases and J by 11 bases, with 15 bases between the two germline ends. Here the CDR3 DNA reads TGCGCCAGCAGTCATCCCCGGGAGGGGGCTTTCTTT. This codes for CASSHPREGAFF.

The J gene is TRBJ2-7, the V gene TRBV19; D is uncertain. The CDR3 length is 14 residues. V was trimmed by 1 base and J by 1 base, leaving 8 bases between them. CDR1 is LNHDA and CDR2 is SQIVND in the germline V gene (reference sequence). The CDR3 sequence: CASSIGTVSYEQYF. The CDR3 region has the DNA TGTGCCAGTAGTATAGGTACAGTATCCTACGAGCAGTACTTC. Drawing the rest from reference TRBV19 and TRBJ2-7, the complete variable domain is DGGITQSPKYLFRKEGQNVTLSCEQNLNHDAMYWYRQDPGQGLRLIYYSQIVNDFQKGDIAEGYSVSREKKESFPLTVTSAQKNPTAFYLCASSIGTVSYEQYFGPGTRLTVT.

A remark on this clone: The sample carries other DNA sequences with the same CDR3. The chain combines TRBV19 with TRBJ1-1; D is unclear. The V gene lost 1 base and the J gene lost 1 base, with 7 bases spanning the gap. CDR1 and CDR2 from the germline V gene are LNHDA and SQIVND (reference sequence). This CDR3 region has 14 residues. The CDR3: CASSIGGGNTEAFF. The DNA of the CDR3 is TGTGCCAGTAGTATAGGCGGCGGGAACACTGAAGCTTTCTTT.

This clone came up a few times. The chain uses TRBV5-6 and TRBJ2-2; tentative D call: TRBD2 (6 bases). Germline values: CDR1 SGHDT, CDR2 YYEEEE. The CDR3 extends over 15 amino acids. Trimming removed 4 bases at V and 1 base at J, with 11 bases between. CDR3 amino acids: CASSTRGGNTGELFF. The CDR3 DNA is TGTGCCAGCAGCACCCGGGGAGGGAACACCGGGGAGCTGTTTTTT.

This chain's CDR3 is CASSPGQGGETQYF. CDR3 nucleotides: TGTGCCAGCTCTCCGGGACAGGGGGGAGAGACCCAGTACTTC. This chain links TRBV18 with TRBJ2-5, with 11 bases lining up with TRBD1. J lost 4 bases, V lost 6 bases, and 4 bases had no gene match. In germline, CDR1 is KGHSH, CDR2 LQKENI. This CDR3 has 14 residues. The whole variable domain, filled in from reference TRBV18 and TRBJ2-5, reads NAGVMQNPRHLVRRRGQEARLRCSPMKGHSHVYWYRQLPEEGLKFMVYLQKENIIDESGMPKERFSAEFPKEGPSILRIQQVVRGDSAAYFCASSPGQGGETQYFGPGTRLLVL.

The rearrangement links TRBV4-3 to TRBJ1-3; D perhaps matches TRBD1 (6 bases). With 1 base removed from V and 4 bases from J, the gap between germline ends came to 11 bases. The CDR3 is 15 residues long. CDR1 and CDR2 from the germline V gene are LGHNA and YSLEER. DNA of the CDR3: TGCGCCAGCAGCCAAGGAGAGGGGGTCGGAAACACCATATATTTT. This translates into CASSQGEGVGNTIYF.

The chain links TRBV3-1 (or the pseudogene TRBV3-2) to TRBJ1-2, with TRBD1 matching 7 bases. J gave up 4 bases and V 3 bases, and 11 bases lay outside the gene matches. The CDR3 has 16 amino acids. Germline V gene data show CDR1 as LGHDT and CDR2 as YNNKEL (reference sequence). CDR3 protein: CASSHRQGVFLYGYTF. Written as DNA, the CDR3 is TGTGCCAGCAGCCACCGCCAGGGGGTCTTTCTCTATGGCTACACCTTC.

A single count supports this clone. Its ends do not fully match the called genes, so a read error is possible. This chain joins TRBV6-1 and TRBJ1-2; perhaps TRBD1 as D (6 bases). This CDR3 region has 15 residues. From germline, CDR1 is MNHNS and CDR2 SASEGT. The DNA for the CDR3 is TGTGCCGGCAGTGAAGCGCTTCAGGGGTACTATGGCTACACCTTC. Translated, it gives CAGSEALQGYYGYTF.

This clone came up once. The rearrangement joins TRBV11-3 to TRBJ1-1; weak D call: TRBD1 (5 bases). Germline lookup yields CDR1 SGHNT and CDR2 YENEEA. The CDR3 length is 14 residues. V was shortened by 5 bases and J by 5 bases, with 15 bases between the two germline ends. The chain's CDR3 is CASSPRQIRTEAFF. The CDR3 DNA sequence: TGTGCCAGCAGCCCACGACAGATCCGAACTGAAGCTTTCTTT. The whole variable domain, remainder taken from reference TRBV11-3 and TRBJ1-1, is EAGVVQSPRYKIIEKKQPVAFWCNPISGHNTLYWYLQNLGQGPELLIRYENEEAVDDSQLPKDRFSAERLKGVDSTLKIQPAELGDSAVYLCASSPRQIRTEAFFGQGTRLTVV.

This clone was seen at least ten times. The genes are TRBV19 and TRBJ1-2; maybe TRBD1 (6 bases). Trimming left V 3 bases short and J 2 bases short, with 10 bases between. Germline V gene lookup returns CDR1 LNHDA and CDR2 SQIVND (reference sequence). This CDR3 has 14 amino acids. The CDR3 protein is CASSMTQGNYGYTF. In DNA, the CDR3 is TGTGCCAGTAGTATGACTCAGGGGAACTATGGCTACACCTTC.

V gene TRBV29-1 combines with J gene TRBJ2-7; D gene uncertain. The CDR3 loop spans 11 amino acids. CDR1 and CDR2 from the germline V gene are SQVTM and ANQGSEA. Trimming removed 5 bases from V and 0 bases from J, with 5 bases in between. As DNA, the CDR3 is TGCAGCGTTCGCAGCTCCTACGAGCAGTACTTC. Its translation: CSVRSSYEQYF.

Only a few counts were recorded for this clone. This chain connects TRBV11-1 to TRBJ2-2; TRBD1 matches 7 bases. This CDR3 has 15 residues. The ends lost 2 bases at V and 0 bases at J; junction bases unmatched: 0. In germline, CDR1 is SGHAT, CDR2 FQDESV (reference sequence). CDR3 DNA: TGTGCCAGCAGCTTACAGGGGGCGAACACCGGGGAGCTGTTTTTT. This gives the protein CASSLQGANTGELFF.

The chain couples TRBV10-1 to TRBJ2-3; D is undetermined. V was trimmed by 4 bases and J by 6 bases, leaving 14 bases between them. This CDR3 has 14 amino acids. In germline, CDR1 is WNHNN, CDR2 SYGVQD (reference sequence). CDR3 sequence reads: CASSAPRDGDTQYF. The CDR3 bases are TGCGCCAGCAGTGCACCCCGAGACGGGGATACGCAGTATTTT.

The J gene is TRBJ1-4, the V gene TRBV29-1, with TRBD1 identical over 7 bases. The CDR3 spans 13 residues. Trimming cost V 6 bases and J 7 bases; bases outside gene matches: 8. Germline CDR1 is SQVTM and CDR2 is ANQGSEA. The CDR3 reads CSVEGARGEKLFF. In DNA, the CDR3 is TGCAGCGTCGAGGGGGCGCGGGGTGAAAAACTGTTTTTT.

This clone was observed once. The V gene is TRBV3-1 (or the pseudogene TRBV3-2), the J gene TRBJ2-3; 11 positions match TRBD2. V shed 3 bases and J 4 bases; nucleotides not matched to a gene: 3. This CDR3 region has 15 residues. Germline-derived CDR1 and CDR2 are LGHDT and YNNKEL (reference sequence). The CDR3 DNA reads TGTGCCAGCAGCCAGCCGGGACTAGCGGCAGATACGCAGTATTTT. Translation gives CASSQPGLAADTQYF.

This chain links TRBV27 with TRBJ1-2; 9 bases map to TRBD1. The J segment lost 4 bases and the V segment lost 4 bases, leaving 22 bases of the junction unmatched. The CDR3 is 20 amino acids. CDR1 MNHEY and CDR2 SMNVEV come from the germline V gene (reference sequence). CDR3 DNA sequence: TGTGCCAGCAGTTCCCAAACGGCCGGACAGGGGAATGGGGCATCCTATGGCTACACCTTC. It encodes CASSSQTAGQGNGASYGYTF.

The rearrangement links TRBV5-5 to TRBJ1-4; 7 bases line up with TRBD1. The V segment lost 0 bases and the J segment 3 bases; nucleotides outside the gene matches: 5. CDR3 length equals 16 residues. Germline loops: CDR1 SGHKS, CDR2 YYEKEE (reference sequence). CDR3 protein: CASSLAGGVPNEKLFF. The CDR3, as DNA: TGTGCCAGCAGCTTGGCAGGGGGAGTCCCTAATGAAAAACTGTTTTTT.